This is a list of T cell receptor beta chains from one sample in a study of CD8 T cells in ankylosing spondylitis. From the 5' RACE reads, TCRdb called clonotypes with MiXCR, one entry per CDR3 protein. The sample contains under 250,000 distinct CDR3 sequences, about 6.7% of which appear only once. Sequenced: blood, either unsorted or a sorted T cell fraction (not recorded which). The receptors come from a male donor with ankylosing spondylitis. The CDR3 runs from the conserved cysteine through the conserved F or W. A D gene is named only where the DNA matches it firmly. The size entry is marked missing in some rows and otherwise reads once, few, many or a size class.

V: TRBV7-8
D: .
size: many
J: TRBJ2-1
DNA: TGTGCCAGCAGCTTAGTGAGAGAGGGACGGTCCTCCTACAATGAGCAGTTCTTC
CDR3: CASSLVREGRSSYNEQFF

V: TRBV7-9
D: TRBD2
size: many
J: TRBJ2-7
DNA: TGTGCCAGCAGTCGCCCCGGGGGGACTCGATCGTTTCACGTTTTC
CDR3: CASSRPGGTRSFHVF

V: TRBV20-1
D: .
size: many
J: TRBJ2-2
DNA: TGCAGTGCCAGTTCAGGGCAGGGAGTAGTCGGGGAGCTGTTTTTT
CDR3: CSASSGQGVVGELFF

V: TRBV27
D: TRBD1
size: few
J: TRBJ2-7
DNA: TGTGCCAGCAGCCTGGGGGTGGGACAGGGGGCATCCTACGAGCAGTACTTC
CDR3: CASSLGVGQGASYEQYF

V: TRBV6-2/TRBV6-3
D: .
size: once
J: TRBJ2-2
DNA: TGTGCCAGCTGTGGGGGTCGGACCGGGGAGCTGTTTTTT
CDR3: CASCGGRTGELFF

V: TRBV29-1
D: .
size: many
J: TRBJ1-2
DNA: TGCAGCGCCATTTGGGGGCAGGGCGTGGGAGGCTACACCTTC
CDR3: CSAIWGQGVGGYTF

V: TRBV11-3
D: TRBD2
size: many
J: TRBJ2-1
DNA: TGTGCCAGCAGCTTAGCACTAGCGGGGTACAATGAGCAGTTCTTC
CDR3: CASSLALAGYNEQFF

V: TRBV6-1
D: TRBD1
size: .
J: TRBJ2-7
DNA: TGTGCCAGCAGTCCAGGGGGCGTGACAGGGCCCACAAGTAGCTTC
CDR3: CASSPGGVTGPTSSF

V: TRBV29-1
D: .
size: .
J: TRBJ1-2
DNA: TGCAGCGCATGGCAATTAGGGGAAGCTAACTATGGCTACACCTTC
CDR3: CSAWQLGEANYGYTF

V: TRBV14
D: .
size: many
J: TRBJ2-1
DNA: TGTGCCAGCAGACTAACCGGGACCGATTACAATGAGCAGTTCTTC
CDR3: CASRLTGTDYNEQFF

V: TRBV12-3/TRBV12-4
D: .
size: many
J: TRBJ1-5
DNA: TGTGCCAGCAGTTTTAGGGGGAATAGCAATCAGCCCCAGCATTTT
CDR3: CASSFRGNSNQPQHF

V: TRBV27
D: TRBD2
size: .
J: TRBJ2-7
DNA: TGTGCCAGCAGTTTCGCGGGAGGGGGGTACGAGCAGTACTTC
CDR3: CASSFAGGGYEQYF

V: TRBV29-1
D: TRBD1
size: many
J: TRBJ2-5
DNA: TGCAGCGTTTTACAGGGGATCCAAGAGACCCAGTACTTC
CDR3: CSVLQGIQETQYF

V: TRBV9
D: .
size: many
J: TRBJ2-7
DNA: TGTGCCAGCAGCCCGGTAGGGGAACAGCCTCCCTACGAGCAGTACTTC
CDR3: CASSPVGEQPPYEQYF

V: TRBV5-1
D: .
size: .
J: TRBJ2-6
DNA: TGCGCCAGCGGGGAAGAGGGCTCCATCTCCGACGTCCTGACTTTC
CDR3: CASGEEGSISDVLTF

V: TRBV6-5
D: .
size: many
J: TRBJ2-7
DNA: TGTGCCAGCAGTTACTTAAAGACAGGCTCCGAGCAGTACTTC
CDR3: CASSYLKTGSEQYF

V: TRBV28
D: TRBD1
size: many
J: TRBJ1-1
DNA: TGTGCCAGCAGTCTTACGGACAGGGTGGGCACTGAAGCTTTCTTT
CDR3: CASSLTDRVGTEAFF

V: TRBV10-1
D: TRBD1
size: .
J: TRBJ2-1
DNA: TGCGCCAGCAGTGAGAAAGGACAGGCTGCTCGGAATGAGCAGTTCTTC
CDR3: CASSEKGQAARNEQFF

V: TRBV11-2
D: .
size: .
J: TRBJ2-5
DNA: TGTGCCAGCAGCTTGGTACTAAGGAGCGGAGGGGAGACCCAGTACTTC
CDR3: CASSLVLRSGGETQYF

V: TRBV6-1
D: .
size: many
J: TRBJ1-2
DNA: TGTGCCAGCAGCACATGGGCGGGCCAGAACTATGGCTACACCTTC
CDR3: CASSTWAGQNYGYTF

V: TRBV7-2
D: .
size: many
J: TRBJ2-7
DNA: TGTGCCAGCAGCTCTACGGGCCGCTCCTACGAGCAGTACTTC
CDR3: CASSSTGRSYEQYF

V: TRBV28
D: .
size: few
J: TRBJ1-4
DNA: TGTGCCAGCAGTCCAGGGACTCCGGGGGGGGAAAAACTGTTTTTT
CDR3: CASSPGTPGGEKLFF

V: TRBV4-1
D: .
size: many
J: TRBJ2-2
DNA: TGCGCCAGCAGCCAAAAACGTGCAGGCGACACCGGGGAGCTGTTTTTT
CDR3: CASSQKRAGDTGELFF

V: TRBV5-1
D: TRBD1
size: many
J: TRBJ2-7
DNA: TGCGCCAGCAGCTTGGTGGACAGGGGCTACGAGCAGTACTTC
CDR3: CASSLVDRGYEQYF

V: TRBV20-1
D: .
size: .
J: TRBJ1-5
DNA: TGCAGTGCCCACCAAGGACGGGGCAATCAGCCCCAGCATTTT
CDR3: CSAHQGRGNQPQHF

V: TRBV4-3
D: .
size: many
J: TRBJ1-1
DNA: TGCGCCAGCAGCCATCGCAGAGCCTTGAACACTGAAGCTTTCTTT
CDR3: CASSHRRALNTEAFF

V: TRBV19
D: .
size: many
J: TRBJ2-1
DNA: TGTGCCAGTAGCAGGGTCTCCTACAATGAGCAGTTCTTC
CDR3: CASSRVSYNEQFF

V: TRBV4-2
D: TRBD1
size: many
J: TRBJ2-7
DNA: TGTGCCAGCAGCCAAGGGGACAGGGTCGCCTCCTACGAGCAGTACTTC
CDR3: CASSQGDRVASYEQYF

V: TRBV21-1
D: .
size: many
J: TRBJ1-4
DNA: TGTGCCAGCATGAGGGTTACAACTAATGAAAAACTGTTTTTT
CDR3: CASMRVTTNEKLFF

V: TRBV5-6
D: .
size: many
J: TRBJ2-3
DNA: TGTGCCAGCAGCTTGTTGATTCGGGAAAACCAGGGGGATACGCAGTATTTT
CDR3: CASSLLIRENQGDTQYF

V: TRBV6-1
D: TRBD1
size: few
J: TRBJ2-5
DNA: TGTGCCAGCAGACCGGGACAGGGGGAGACCCAGTACTTC
CDR3: CASRPGQGETQYF

V: TRBV27
D: TRBD2
size: many
J: TRBJ2-3
DNA: TGTGCCAGCAGTTGGGGACTAGCGGGAAGAGATACGCAGTATTTT
CDR3: CASSWGLAGRDTQYF

V: TRBV9
D: TRBD2
size: few
J: TRBJ2-4
DNA: TGTGCCAGCAGTGTTAGCGGGGGGGAGAGTCACATTCAGTACTTC
CDR3: CASSVSGGESHIQYF

V: TRBV6-5
D: .
size: many
J: TRBJ1-6
DNA: TGTGCCAGCAGTTACTCAACAGAAAATTCACCCCTCCACTTT
CDR3: CASSYSTENSPLHF

V: TRBV9
D: .
size: many
J: TRBJ1-1
DNA: TGTGCCAGCAGCGTAGAGGGGGGGGTTACTGAAGCTTTCTTT
CDR3: CASSVEGGVTEAFF

V: TRBV6-5
D: .
size: few
J: TRBJ2-7
DNA: TGTGCCAGCAGTTATTTGGCCCCGATAGGGGAGCAGTACTTC
CDR3: CASSYLAPIGEQYF

V: TRBV11-1
D: TRBD2
size: few
J: TRBJ2-1
DNA: TGTGCCAGCAGCCCATTGAGGGGCACTAGCGGGAGTTGGAATGAGCAGTTCTTC
CDR3: CASSPLRGTSGSWNEQFF

V: TRBV7-2
D: TRBD1
size: .
J: TRBJ1-1
DNA: TGTGCCAGCAGCTTAAGGGACAGAGAAGCTTTCTTT
CDR3: CASSLRDREAFF

V: TRBV18
D: .
size: many
J: TRBJ2-7
DNA: TGTGCCAGCTCACAGCGCTCGATTTTGGCCTACGAGCAGTACTTC
CDR3: CASSQRSILAYEQYF

V: TRBV4-1
D: .
size: few
J: TRBJ2-2
DNA: TGCGCCAGCAGCCGGCACATAGGGAGACAGTCGGTAACCGGGGAGCTGTTTTTT
CDR3: CASSRHIGRQSVTGELFF

V: TRBV27
D: .
size: many
J: TRBJ2-3
DNA: TGTGCCAGCAGTTTTGCGGCGTCAGTACCAGATACGCAGTATTTT
CDR3: CASSFAASVPDTQYF

V: TRBV6-4
D: .
size: .
J: TRBJ2-1
DNA: TGTGCCAGCAGTGACTCCCTTTCTAGGAATGAGCAGTTCTTC
CDR3: CASSDSLSRNEQFF

V: TRBV20-1
D: .
size: .
J: TRBJ2-1
DNA: TGCAGTGCTAGAGCGGGGGGCACCCTAAATGAGCAGTTCTTC
CDR3: CSARAGGTLNEQFF

V: TRBV6-5
D: .
size: .
J: TRBJ2-7
DNA: TGTGCCAGCAGTTACTCGAGAGGCGCAGGCCCGACCTCCTACGAGCAGTACTTC
CDR3: CASSYSRGAGPTSYEQYF

V: TRBV11-1
D: .
size: many
J: TRBJ2-7
DNA: TGTGCCAGCAGCTTAGCACGGGCAACGACCTACTACGAGCAGTACTTC
CDR3: CASSLARATTYYEQYF

V: TRBV21-1
D: .
size: many
J: TRBJ2-7
DNA: TGTGCCAGCAGCGCTTTCCGGGACCGAGCCTACGAGCAGTACTTC
CDR3: CASSAFRDRAYEQYF

V: TRBV20-1
D: .
size: many
J: TRBJ1-1
DNA: TGCAGTGCTAGAGCCAGGGGTACCCCTGAAGCTTTCTTT
CDR3: CSARARGTPEAFF

V: TRBV7-9
D: .
size: many
J: TRBJ2-1
DNA: TGTGCCAGCAGCTTCTATGCGACCTCCTACAATGAGCAGTTCTTC
CDR3: CASSFYATSYNEQFF

V: TRBV9
D: .
size: few
J: TRBJ1-6
DNA: TGTGCCAGCAGCGTAAACAGGAACTACTCCTATAATTCACCCCTCCACTTT
CDR3: CASSVNRNYSYNSPLHF

V: TRBV2
D: TRBD1
size: once
J: TRBJ2-7
DNA: TGTGCCAGCATGCGACAGGGTTTTTACGAGCAGTACTTC
CDR3: CASMRQGFYEQYF

V: TRBV5-1
D: .
size: .
J: TRBJ2-1
DNA: TGCGCCAGCAGCACTTACAGGGAAAGTCCGAATGAGCAGTTCTTC
CDR3: CASSTYRESPNEQFF

V: TRBV6-5
D: .
size: many
J: TRBJ2-5
DNA: TGTGCCAGCAGTTACGGCTCCCGGGGTTCGGAGACCCAGTACTTC
CDR3: CASSYGSRGSETQYF

V: TRBV7-2
D: .
size: .
J: TRBJ2-1
DNA: TGTGCCAGCAGCTTTAGGCAGGGAGATGCCTACGATGAGCAGTTCTTC
CDR3: CASSFRQGDAYDEQFF

V: TRBV7-9
D: .
size: many
J: TRBJ2-5
DNA: TGTGCCAGCAGCTCCCCCGGCAGGGCCAAACTAGAGACCCAGTACTTC
CDR3: CASSSPGRAKLETQYF

V: TRBV7-8
D: .
size: many
J: TRBJ1-1
DNA: TGTGCCAGCAGCTTAGGGGATCCCACTGAAGCTTTCTTT
CDR3: CASSLGDPTEAFF

V: TRBV4-1
D: TRBD2
size: few
J: TRBJ2-2
DNA: TGCGCCAGCAGCCACGGCCCAGCGGGAGGTGGTACCGGGGAGCTGTTTTTT
CDR3: CASSHGPAGGGTGELFF